Listed here is a single T cell receptor (beta chain). Its antigen is unidentified. The data were taken from a study of T cells in Graves' hyperthyroidism and ophthalmopathy. Background on the study: Upon initial diagnosis and before any treatment, peripheral blood was collected. Study observations and caveats: Most clonotypes that expanded in the thyroid above 0.001 also showed up in blood.

TCR beta CDR3 regions were amplified from RNA transcripts. Researchers ran a first-round RT-PCR on the TCR CDR3 using the HTBI primer set. TCRdb fed the multiplex PCR reads into MiXCR, producing one record per CDR3 protein. The repertoire consists of about 400,000 distinct CDR3 sequences, with roughly 13% occurring once and the leading ten covering 9.2%. CDR1 is MNHEY, CDR2 SVGEGT, per germline. Trimming took 2 bases from V and 3 from J, leaving 11 bases between them. The CDR3 has 14 residues. The material sequenced was blood. The TCR sequence derives from a woman between 18 and 29 years old with Graves' hyperthyroidism. V and J are TRBV6-2 or TRBV6-3 and TRBJ2-7; D may match TRBD1 or TRBD2 (5 bases each). CDR3 sequence: CASSYRDGGYEQYF. CDR3 DNA sequence: TGTGCCAGCAGTTACCGGGACGGAGGCTACGAGCAGTACTTC.